This record concerns one T cell receptor beta chain sequence. V was clipped by 0 bases and J by 6 bases; unmatched bases: 4. CDR3 length: 15 residues. CDR1 SGDLS and CDR2 YYNGEE come from the germline V gene. The data originate from a study of shared clonotypes between healthy human individuals. Here immunoSEQ multiplex PCR was the method, and the copy in TCRdb shows in-frame clones only, minus some. The sample consists of millions of clones, around 95% of them appearing once. The donor population consisted of healthy HIV-negative adults with no recent acute infections or vaccinations. Sample: naive CD4+ T cells sorted from blood. Subset given: CD45RA+ positively selected. The sequence derives from a man between 18 and 35 years old in good health. The chain joins TRBV9 to TRBJ2-2; 8 bases fit TRBD2. The CDR3 nucleotides read TGTGCCAGCAGCGTAGGCGGGAGGAGTTCCGGGGAGCTGTTTTTT. Translated: CASSVGGRSSGELFF.